Listed below are T cell receptor beta chains from one sample, sequenced in a study of neurological immune-mediated disorders. Each CDR3 protein is one row after TCRdb ran MiXCR on the 5' RACE reads. The sample contains about 120,000 distinct CDR3 sequences, roughly 3.2% of which appear only once. Sequencing was performed on PBMCs. The receptors shown here come from a woman aged 25 to 45 with multiple sclerosis. Each CDR3 is given with its conserved first and last residue. The D gene is left open where the match is weak. Rows may omit the clone size; those that give it use once, few, many or a size class.

j_gene,d_gene,abundance,len,v_gene,CDR3aa,CDR3nt
TRBJ2-3,TRBD2,-,15,TRBV18,CASNRAGAQTDTQYF,TGTGCCAGCAACCGAGCGGGGGCCCAGACGGATACGCAGTATTTT
TRBJ2-7,TRBD2,many,15,TRBV7-2,CASSLRSGSEYEQYF,TGTGCCAGCAGCTTGAGAAGCGGGAGCGAGTACGAGCAGTACTTC
TRBJ1-5,-,many,15,TRBV4-1,CASSQDLGGLQPQHF,TGCGCCAGCAGCCAAGATCTCGGAGGGCTTCAGCCCCAGCATTTT
TRBJ1-1,TRBD1,many,14,TRBV10-2,CASSEWTGTVEAFF,TGCGCCAGCAGTGAGTGGACAGGAACGGTTGAAGCTTTCTTT
TRBJ2-4,TRBD1,many,13,TRBV12-3/TRBV12-4,CASSQTQGDIQYF,TGTGCCAGCAGTCAAACTCAGGGGGACATTCAGTACTTC
TRBJ2-1,-,many,14,TRBV12-5,CASGLTGGDNEQFF,TGTGCTAGTGGTTTGACAGGGGGGGATAATGAGCAGTTCTTC
TRBJ2-3,-,many,14,TRBV12-3/TRBV12-4,CASSFLGGTDTQYF,TGTGCCAGCAGTTTTCTGGGGGGCACAGATACGCAGTATTTT
TRBJ2-3,TRBD1,many,16,TRBV5-1,CASSLVLGGEQDTQYF,TGCGCCAGCAGCTTGGTGTTAGGGGGCGAACAAGATACGCAGTATTTT
TRBJ2-7,-,many,11,TRBV20-1,CSAPMEREQYF,TGCAGTGCGCCCATGGAGAGGGAGCAGTACTTC
TRBJ2-7,-,many,16,TRBV12-3/TRBV12-4,CASTLNMDGSSNEQYF,TGTGCCAGCACCCTTAATATGGACGGGAGTAGCAACGAGCAGTACTTC
TRBJ1-1,-,many,15,TRBV4-3,CASSQDRHDGTEAFF,TGCGCCAGCAGCCAAGATCGCCACGACGGCACTGAAGCTTTCTTT
TRBJ2-7,TRBD2,many,15,TRBV10-2,CASTRTSGSYYEQYF,TGCGCCAGCACGCGAACTAGCGGGAGTTACTACGAGCAGTACTTC
TRBJ1-5,-,many,14,TRBV6-6,CASSLDGSNQPQHF,TGTGCCAGCAGTTTAGACGGTAGCAATCAGCCCCAGCATTTT
TRBJ2-1,TRBD2,many,20,TRBV5-6,CASSSRLAGGVKESYNEQFF,TGTGCCAGCAGCTCCAGACTAGCGGGGGGAGTGAAGGAGTCCTACAATGAGCAGTTCTTC
TRBJ2-5,-,many,14,TRBV20-1,CSAADGGPIETQYF,TGCAGTGCTGCCGATGGGGGTCCGATCGAGACCCAGTACTTC
TRBJ1-3,-,many,14,TRBV4-3,CASSEGDFGNTIYF,TGCGCCAGCAGCGAAGGGGATTTCGGAAACACCATATATTTT
TRBJ2-5,TRBD2,-,15,TRBV10-1,CASSESPGGVETQYF,TGCGCCAGCAGTGAGTCTCCGGGGGGTGTAGAGACCCAGTACTTC
TRBJ1-1,-,many,13,TRBV7-9,CASSPLGRTEAFF,TGTGCCAGCAGCCCCCTGGGAAGAACTGAAGCTTTCTTT
TRBJ2-3,-,many,15,TRBV5-1,CASSLGDENPDTQYF,TGCGCCAGCAGCTTGGGGGACGAAAATCCAGATACGCAGTATTTT
TRBJ2-3,TRBD1,-,16,TRBV11-2,CASSLGDYRGTDKQYF,TGTGCCAGCAGCTTAGGGGATTACAGGGGCACAGATAAGCAGTATTTT
TRBJ2-2,TRBD2,many,19,TRBV4-2,CASSQVGASGSGDTGELFF,TGTGCCAGCAGCCAAGTTGGCGCTAGCGGGAGTGGGGACACCGGGGAGCTGTTTTTT